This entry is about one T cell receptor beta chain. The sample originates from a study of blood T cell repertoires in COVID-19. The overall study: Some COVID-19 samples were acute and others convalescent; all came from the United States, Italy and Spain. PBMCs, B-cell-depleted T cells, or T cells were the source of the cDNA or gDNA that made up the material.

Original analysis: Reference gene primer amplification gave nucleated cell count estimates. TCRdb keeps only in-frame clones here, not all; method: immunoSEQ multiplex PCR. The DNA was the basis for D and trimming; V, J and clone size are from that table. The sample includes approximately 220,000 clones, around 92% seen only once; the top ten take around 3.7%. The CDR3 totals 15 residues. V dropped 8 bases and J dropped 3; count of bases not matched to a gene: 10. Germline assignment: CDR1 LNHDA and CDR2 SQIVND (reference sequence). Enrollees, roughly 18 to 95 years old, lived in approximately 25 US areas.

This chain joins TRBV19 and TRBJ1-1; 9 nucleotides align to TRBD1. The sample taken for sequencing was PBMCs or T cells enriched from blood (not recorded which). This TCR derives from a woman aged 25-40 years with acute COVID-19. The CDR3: CASDPGTGLDTEAFF. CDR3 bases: TGTGCCAGTGATCCCGGGACAGGGTTGGACACTGAAGCTTTCTTT.